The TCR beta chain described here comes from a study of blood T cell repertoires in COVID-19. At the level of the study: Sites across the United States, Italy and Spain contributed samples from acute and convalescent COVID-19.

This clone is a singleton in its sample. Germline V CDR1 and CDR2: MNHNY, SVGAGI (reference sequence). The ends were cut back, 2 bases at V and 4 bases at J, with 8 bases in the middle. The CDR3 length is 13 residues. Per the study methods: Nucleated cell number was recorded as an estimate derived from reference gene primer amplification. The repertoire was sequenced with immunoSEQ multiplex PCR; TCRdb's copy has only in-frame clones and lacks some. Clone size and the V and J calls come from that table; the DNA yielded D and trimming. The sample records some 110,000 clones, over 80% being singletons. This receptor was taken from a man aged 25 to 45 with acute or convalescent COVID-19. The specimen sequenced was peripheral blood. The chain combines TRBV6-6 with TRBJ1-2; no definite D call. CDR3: CASSYEQTYGYTF. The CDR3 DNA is TGTGCCAGCAGTTACGAACAGACCTATGGCTACACCTTC.